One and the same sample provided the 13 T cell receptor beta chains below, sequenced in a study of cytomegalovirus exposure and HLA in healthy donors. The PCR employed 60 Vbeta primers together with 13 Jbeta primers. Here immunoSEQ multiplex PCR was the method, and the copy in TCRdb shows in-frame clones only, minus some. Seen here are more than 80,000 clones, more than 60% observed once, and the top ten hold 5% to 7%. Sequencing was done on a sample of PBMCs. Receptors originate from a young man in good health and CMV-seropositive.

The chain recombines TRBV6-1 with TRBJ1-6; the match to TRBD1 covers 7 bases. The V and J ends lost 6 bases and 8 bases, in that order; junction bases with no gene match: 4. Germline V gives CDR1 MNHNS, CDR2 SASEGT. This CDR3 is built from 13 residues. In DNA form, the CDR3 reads TGTGCCAGCAGACGCAGGGGGGATTCACCCCTCCACTTT. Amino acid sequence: CASRRRGDSPLHF.

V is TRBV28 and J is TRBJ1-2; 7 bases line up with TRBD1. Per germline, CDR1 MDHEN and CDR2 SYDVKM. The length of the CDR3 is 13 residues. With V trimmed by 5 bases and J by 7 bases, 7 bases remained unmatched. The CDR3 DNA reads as TGTGCCAGCAGTCCAGACAGGGTGCGTGGCTACACCTTC. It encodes CASSPDRVRGYTF.

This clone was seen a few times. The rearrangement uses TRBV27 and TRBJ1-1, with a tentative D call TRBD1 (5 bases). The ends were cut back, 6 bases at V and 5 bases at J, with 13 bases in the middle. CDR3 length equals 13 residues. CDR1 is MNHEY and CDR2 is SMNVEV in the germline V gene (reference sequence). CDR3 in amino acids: CASSWTSRTEAFF. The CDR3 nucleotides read TGTGCCAGCAGCTGGACAAGTCGTACTGAAGCTTTCTTT.

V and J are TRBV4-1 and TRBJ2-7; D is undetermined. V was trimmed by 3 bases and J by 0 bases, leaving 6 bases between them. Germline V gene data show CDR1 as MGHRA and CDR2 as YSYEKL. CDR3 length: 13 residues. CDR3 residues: CASSHISSYEQYF. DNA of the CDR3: TGCGCCAGCAGCCACATCAGCTCCTACGAGCAGTACTTC.

The CDR3, as DNA: TGCGCCAGCAAACGGACAGGGATCGGGGGTGAAGCTTTCTTT. The encoded protein is CASKRTGIGGEAFF. J is TRBJ1-1 and V is TRBV5-1; TRBD1 agrees at 8 bases. V shed 6 bases, J shed 7 bases, and the junction held 11 bases outside the gene matches. The CDR3 is 14 residues long. The germline CDR1 and CDR2 sequences are SGHRS and YFSETQ.

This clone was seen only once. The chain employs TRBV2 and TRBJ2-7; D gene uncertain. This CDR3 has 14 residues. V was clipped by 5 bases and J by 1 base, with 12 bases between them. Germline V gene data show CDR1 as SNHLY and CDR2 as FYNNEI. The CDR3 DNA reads TGTGCCAGCAGTCTAGAGGCCCTTTCCTACGAGCAGTACTTC. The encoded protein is CASSLEALSYEQYF. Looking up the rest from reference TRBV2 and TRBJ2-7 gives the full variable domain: EPEVTQTPSHQVTQMGQEVILRCVPISNHLYFYWYRQILGQKVEFLVSFYNNEISEKSEIFDDQFSVERPDGSNFTLKIRSTKLEDSAMYFCASSLEALSYEQYFGPGTRLTVT.

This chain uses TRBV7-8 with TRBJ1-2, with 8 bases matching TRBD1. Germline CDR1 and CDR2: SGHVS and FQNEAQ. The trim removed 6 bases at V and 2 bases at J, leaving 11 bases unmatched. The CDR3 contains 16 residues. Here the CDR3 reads CASSPRRTGWNYGYTF. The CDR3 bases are TGTGCCAGCAGTCCCCGAAGGACAGGGTGGAACTATGGCTACACCTTC.

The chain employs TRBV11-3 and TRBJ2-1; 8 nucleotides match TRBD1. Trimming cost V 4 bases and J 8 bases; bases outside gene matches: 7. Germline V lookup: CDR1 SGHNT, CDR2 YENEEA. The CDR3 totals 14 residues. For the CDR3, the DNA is TGTGCCAGCAGCTATGGGAAGACAGGGGATGAGCAGTTCTTC. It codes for CASSYGKTGDEQFF.

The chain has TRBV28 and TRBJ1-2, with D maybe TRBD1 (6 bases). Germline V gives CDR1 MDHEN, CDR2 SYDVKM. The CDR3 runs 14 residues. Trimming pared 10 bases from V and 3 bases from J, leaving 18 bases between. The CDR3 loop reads CAISFGGRYYGYTF. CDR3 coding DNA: TGTGCCATCTCCTTTGGGGGCAGGTACTATGGCTACACCTTC.

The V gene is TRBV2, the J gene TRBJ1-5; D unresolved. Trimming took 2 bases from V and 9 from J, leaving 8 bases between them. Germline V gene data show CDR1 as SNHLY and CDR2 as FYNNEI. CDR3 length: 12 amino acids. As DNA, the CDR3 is TGTGCCAGCAGTGAACGGGATCCGCCCCAGCATTTT. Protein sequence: CASSERDPPQHF.

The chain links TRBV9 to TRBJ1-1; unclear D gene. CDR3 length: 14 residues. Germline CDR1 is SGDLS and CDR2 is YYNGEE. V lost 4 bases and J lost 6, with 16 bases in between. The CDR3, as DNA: TGTGCCAGCAGCCCCTCGGGGAGTAGCGCTGAAGCTTTCTTT. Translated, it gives CASSPSGSSAEAFF.

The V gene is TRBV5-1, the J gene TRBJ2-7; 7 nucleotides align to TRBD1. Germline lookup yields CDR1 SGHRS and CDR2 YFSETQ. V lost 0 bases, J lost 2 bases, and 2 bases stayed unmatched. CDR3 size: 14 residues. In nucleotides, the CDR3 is TGCGCCAGCAGCTTGGGTGACAGGGCCTACGAGCAGTACTTC. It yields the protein CASSLGDRAYEQYF.

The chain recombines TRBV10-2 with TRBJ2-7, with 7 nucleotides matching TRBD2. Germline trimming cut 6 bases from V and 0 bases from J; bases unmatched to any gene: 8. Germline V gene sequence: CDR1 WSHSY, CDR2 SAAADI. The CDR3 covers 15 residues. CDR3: CASSLGLGLSYEQYF. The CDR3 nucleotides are TGCGCCAGCAGCCTTGGACTAGGTCTCTCCTACGAGCAGTACTTC.